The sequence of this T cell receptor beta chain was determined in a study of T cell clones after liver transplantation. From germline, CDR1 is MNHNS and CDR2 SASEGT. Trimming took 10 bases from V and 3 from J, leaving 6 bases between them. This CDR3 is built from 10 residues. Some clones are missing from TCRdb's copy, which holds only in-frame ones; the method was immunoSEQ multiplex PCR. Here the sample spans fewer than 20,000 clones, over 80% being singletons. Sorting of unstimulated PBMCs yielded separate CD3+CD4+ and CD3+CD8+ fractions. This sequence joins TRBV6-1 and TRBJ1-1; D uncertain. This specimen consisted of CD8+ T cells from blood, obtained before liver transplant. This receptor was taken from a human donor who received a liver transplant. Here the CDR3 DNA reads TGTGCCACCATGTACACTGAAGCTTTCTTT. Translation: CATMYTEAFF.